A selection of T cell receptor beta chains follows, all from one sample in a study of control samples from healthy donors and cancer patients. Some clones are missing from TCRdb's copy, which holds only in-frame ones; the method was immunoSEQ multiplex PCR. The sample lists some 250,000 clones, almost 85% occurring once. The sample was PBMCs. The source is a woman aged 60-70 years with lung cancer. Both conserved end residues are part of each CDR3. Each record gives: V gene, D gene, J gene, clone size, CDR3 protein, CDR3 DNA. The D gene is left open where the match is weak. Rows give clone size only sometimes, using once, few, many, or a class for an expanded clone.

>TRBV7-9|.|TRBJ2-5|.
CASSLGYGGEETQYF
TGTGCCAGCAGCTTAGGTTACGGGGGAGAAGAGACCCAGTACTTC
>TRBV7-6|.|TRBJ2-3|.
CASSLDGISTDTQYF
TGTGCCAGCAGCTTAGATGGGATCAGCACAGATACGCAGTATTTT
>TRBV7-8|TRBD2|TRBJ2-2|.
CASSWTAGRLTGELFF
TGTGCCAGCAGCTGGACGGCCGGGAGGCTTACCGGGGAGCTGTTTTTT
>TRBV5-1|.|TRBJ2-2|.
CASSWRGGSQGAGELFF
TGCGCCAGCAGCTGGCGCGGGGGATCACAGGGGGCCGGGGAGCTGTTTTTT
>TRBV19|TRBD1|TRBJ1-2|few
CASSIGTGPNYGYTF
TGTGCCAGTAGTATAGGGACAGGACCAAACTATGGCTACACCTTC
>TRBV20-1|.|TRBJ2-1|once
CSASIGFRDEQFF
TGCAGTGCTAGTATAGGGTTTAGAGATGAGCAGTTCTTC
>TRBV6-5|.|TRBJ1-1|.
CASSPRMWNTEAFF
TGTGCCAGCAGTCCTAGGATGTGGAACACTGAAGCTTTCTTT
>TRBV18|TRBD1|TRBJ2-1|few
CASLPQGAHNEQFF
TGTGCCAGCTTACCACAGGGGGCGCACAATGAGCAGTTCTTC
>TRBV6-1|TRBD2|TRBJ2-5|.
CASSEAWTSGRGETQYF
TGTGCCAGCAGTGAAGCCTGGACTAGCGGGAGAGGAGAGACCCAGTACTTC
>TRBV2|.|TRBJ1-1|once
CAGGKTNTEAFF
TGTGCCGGGGGGAAAACTAACACTGAAGCTTTCTTT
>TRBV2|.|TRBJ2-7|.
CASTPRTGGPGPYEQYF
TGTGCCAGCACTCCCCGCACCGGAGGGCCAGGGCCCTACGAGCAGTACTTC
>TRBV11-3|TRBD1|TRBJ2-1|few
CASSLTGVGTYNEQFF
TGTGCCAGCAGCTTGACAGGGGTGGGCACCTACAATGAGCAGTTCTTC
>TRBV12-3/TRBV12-4|.|TRBJ1-5|.
CASSGRGAQHF
TGTGCCAGCAGTGGCCGTGGGGCCCAGCATTTT
>TRBV7-6|.|TRBJ1-6|.
CASSLGSGVGSPLHF
TGTGCCAGCAGCTTAGGTTCCGGGGTCGGATCACCCCTCCACTTT
>TRBV5-4|.|TRBJ2-5|.
CASSLDWEETQYF
TGTGCCAGCAGCTTGGACTGGGAAGAGACCCAGTACTTC
>TRBV3-1/TRBV3-2|.|TRBJ1-4|few
CASSQWGEKLFF
TGTGCCAGCAGCCAATGGGGGGAAAAACTGTTTTTT
>TRBV2|.|TRBJ2-5|.
CASSVQQETQYF
TGTGCCAGCAGTGTACAGCAAGAGACCCAGTACTTC
>TRBV5-1|TRBD2|TRBJ2-1|.
CASSYRGGAYNEQFF
TGCGCCAGCAGCTACCGCGGGGGGGCCTACAATGAGCAGTTCTTC
>TRBV7-9|.|TRBJ2-1|.
CASSGGTAYNEQFF
TGTGCCAGCAGCGGCGGGACCGCCTACAATGAGCAGTTCTTC
>TRBV11-2|TRBD2|TRBJ2-3|few
CASTERRGGRDTQYF
TGTGCCAGCACCGAGAGGCGGGGGGGCCGCGATACGCAGTATTTT
>TRBV11-2|TRBD1|TRBJ2-2|.
CASSRTGLNTGELFF
TGTGCCAGCAGCCGGACAGGGCTGAACACCGGGGAGCTGTTTTTT
>TRBV28|TRBD2|TRBJ2-5|.
CASHGLAGLRGTETQYF
TGTGCCAGTCACGGACTAGCGGGCTTGAGGGGGACAGAGACCCAGTACTTC
>TRBV5-1|.|TRBJ2-1|.
CASSLATGSSYNEQFF
TGCGCCAGCAGCTTGGCCACAGGGAGCTCCTACAATGAGCAGTTCTTC
>TRBV9|TRBD1|TRBJ2-4|.
CASSVVGQGMDIQYF
TGTGCCAGCAGCGTAGTAGGACAGGGGATGGACATTCAGTACTTC